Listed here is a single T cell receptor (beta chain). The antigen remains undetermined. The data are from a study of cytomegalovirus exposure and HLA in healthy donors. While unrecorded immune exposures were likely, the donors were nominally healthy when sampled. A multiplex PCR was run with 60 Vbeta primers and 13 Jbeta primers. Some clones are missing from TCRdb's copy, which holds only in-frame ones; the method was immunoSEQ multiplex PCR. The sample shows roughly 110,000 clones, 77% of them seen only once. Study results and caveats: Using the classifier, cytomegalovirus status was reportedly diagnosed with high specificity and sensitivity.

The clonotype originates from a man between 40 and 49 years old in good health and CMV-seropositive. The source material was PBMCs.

CDR3 loop: CASSLGAAAGSRPSGYTF. The CDR3 DNA sequence: TGCGCCAGCAGCTTGGGGGCGGCCGCGGGCAGCCGACCTTCTGGCTACACCTTC. The V call is TRBV5-1, the J call TRBJ1-2; D remains unclear. Germline values: CDR1 SGHRS, CDR2 YFSETQ. V lost 0 bases and J 7 bases, leaving 25 bases between the germline ends. The CDR3 is 18 residues long.